The 25 T cell receptor beta chains given below trace back to one sample, sequenced in a study of T cells in Graves' hyperthyroidism and ophthalmopathy. Regions amplified from RNA transcripts were the TCR beta CDR3 regions. First-round RT-PCR with HTBI primers amplified the TCR CDR3 region. TCRdb passed the multiplex PCR reads through MiXCR, listing each CDR3 protein once. The table shows approximately 740,000 distinct CDR3 sequences, with approximately 14% occurring only once. Source material: blood. Receptors originate from a woman aged 18-35 years with Graves' hyperthyroidism.

This clonotype has ten or more counts. J is TRBJ1-5 and V is TRBV12-3 or TRBV12-4, with TRBD1 matching over 10 bases. The junction had 6 bases not matched to a gene; V was cut back by 5 bases and J by 2 bases. This CDR3 has 16 amino acids. Here the CDR3 reads CASSARQGAGNQPQHF. The CDR3 bases are TGTGCCAGCAGTGCGAGACAGGGGGCAGGCAATCAGCCCCAGCATTTT.

The chain has TRBV27 and TRBJ1-4, with D perhaps TRBD1 (6 bases). Germline-derived CDR1 and CDR2 are MNHEY and SMNVEV (reference sequence). The CDR3 is 16 amino acids. V gave up 5 bases and J gave up 3 bases, with 16 bases separating them. In DNA, the CDR3 is TGTGCCAGCAGTCCGATTAAGGGGGGAGCTAATGAAAAACTGTTTTTT. The encoded protein is CASSPIKGGANEKLFF.

This clonotype has a count of ten or more. The junction departs from the called germline gene at one end, perhaps through a read error. The rearrangement joins TRBV28 to TRBJ2-1; 12 bases match TRBD2. The CDR3 extends over 14 amino acids. Germline V gives CDR1 MDHEN, CDR2 SYDVKM. The CDR3 DNA follows: TGCGGGGCCGGACTAGCGGGATTAAGAAATGAGCAGTTCTTC. It encodes CGAGLAGLRNEQFF.

This clonotype was counted at least ten times. V usage is TRBV20-1 and J usage is TRBJ2-5; no reliable D call. This CDR3 region has 14 residues. Germline V CDR1 and CDR2: DFQATT, SNEGSKA (reference sequence). V was shortened by 1 base and J by 5 bases, with 14 bases between the two germline ends. In DNA, the CDR3 is TGCAGTGCTAGAGGGCGCAGGTCTGAGGAGACCCAGTACTTC. Translation: CSARGRRSEETQYF.

This clonotype was observed at least ten times. The chain links TRBV20-1 to TRBJ2-5; D ambiguous. This CDR3 contains 12 residues. Trimming took 3 bases from V and 2 from J, leaving 7 bases between them. Germline lookup yields CDR1 DFQATT and CDR2 SNEGSKA (reference sequence). The CDR3 DNA reads as TGCAGTGCTAGGGTGGGTCAAGAGACCCAGTACTTC. Protein product: CSARVGQETQYF.

To note about this clonotype: The junction shows a germline mismatch at one end, possibly a read error. The chain carries TRBV6-1 and TRBJ1-1; the D is unclear. CDR3 size: 13 residues. Per the germline V gene, CDR1 is MNHNS and CDR2 is SASEGT. CDR3 loop: CANSLQEDTEAFF. The CDR3 DNA is TGTGCCAACAGTCTTCAGGAGGACACTGAAGCTTTCTTT.

As for this clonotype: One end of the junction fails to match germline, which may point to a read error. The gene calls are TRBV7-9 and TRBJ2-5; D possibly matches TRBD1 or TRBD2 (5 bases each). The CDR3 is 17 residues long. The germline gives CDR1 SEHNR, CDR2 FQNEAQ (reference sequence). CDR3 loop: CASSRKLPGRFQEAQYF. DNA of the CDR3: TGTGCCAGCAGCCGAAAACTACCGGGACGCTTCCAAGAGGCCCAGTACTTC.

In its sample, this clonotype was seen many times. The chain carries TRBV6-2 or TRBV6-3 and TRBJ2-3; 11 bases agree with TRBD2. V was pared by 0 bases and J by 6 bases, with 2 bases of the junction left unmatched. Germline CDR1 MNHEY, CDR2 SVGEGT. The CDR3 is 15 residues long. The CDR3 DNA sequence: TGTGCCAGCAGTTACTCGACTAGCGGGATTGATACGCAGTATTTT. Protein sequence: CASSYSTSGIDTQYF.

A remark on this clonotype: This may be a read error, as it is one base from a much larger clone. The rearrangement uses TRBV28 and TRBJ2-2, with D unresolved. The V and J ends lost 11 bases and 9 bases respectively, with 19 bases between them. The CDR3 has 13 amino acids. Germline V gene lookup returns CDR1 MDHEN and CDR2 SYDVKM. The CDR3 is CAGTPSTVRELFF. The CDR3 region has the DNA TGTGCCGGCACCCCTTCTACCGTTCGGGAGCTGTTTTTT.

This clonotype was detected ten times or more. This rearrangement joins TRBV28 to TRBJ1-3; 9 nucleotides match TRBD1. The CDR3 is made up of 14 amino acids. Losses at the gene ends were 7 bases for V and 4 bases for J; bases not matched to a gene: 5. The germline gives CDR1 MDHEN, CDR2 SYDVKM. As DNA, the CDR3 is TGTGCCAGCATGGACAGGGGCTCAGGAAACACCATATATTTT. It codes for CASMDRGSGNTIYF.

The rearrangement links TRBV7-6 to TRBJ1-1; D unresolved. This CDR3 has 19 residues. Germline V gives CDR1 SGHVS, CDR2 FNYEAQ. With 4 bases removed from V and 4 bases from J, the gap between germline ends came to 28 bases. CDR3 nucleotides: TGTGCCAGCAGCTACTCTCCGATTGTCACCGGGCCATCGAGCACTGAAGCTTTCTTT. Amino acid sequence: CASSYSPIVTGPSSTEAFF.

This clonotype occurred once. In nucleotides, the CDR3 is TGTGCCAGCTCACCATTAAACCCTAGCGAGTACCAAGAGACCCAGTACTTC. This translates into CASSPLNPSEYQETQYF. The chain employs TRBV18 and TRBJ2-5; weak D call: TRBD2 (6 bases). CDR3 length: 17 residues. V was pared by 2 bases and J by 0 bases, with 16 bases between. From germline, CDR1 is KGHSH and CDR2 LQKENI.

This clonotype was picked up a small number of times. V and J are TRBV11-2 and TRBJ2-2; D is uncertain. The V end lost 7 bases, the J end lost 6 bases, and 12 bases lay between the germline ends. The germline V gene encodes CDR1 SGHAT and CDR2 FQNNGV. The CDR3 consists of 13 residues. CDR3 DNA sequence: TGTGCCAGCAAGGACCAAGGCGCCGGGGAGCTGTTTTTT. Translating it yields CASKDQGAGELFF.

The gene calls are TRBV4-1 and TRBJ1-5; D is ambiguous. Germline V gives CDR1 MGHRA, CDR2 YSYEKL. V was cut by 5 bases and J by 0 bases, with 11 bases left in between. This CDR3 spans 15 amino acids. CDR3 DNA sequence: TGCGCCAGCAGCTACGGGATTTATAGCAATCAGCCCCAGCATTTT. Amino acids: CASSYGIYSNQPQHF.

The table lists this clonotype with many counts. The chain uses TRBV30 and TRBJ1-6; D call uncertain. The germline CDR1 and CDR2 sequences are GTSNPN and SVGIG (reference sequence). This CDR3 has 14 amino acids. V was cut by 2 bases and J by 7 bases, with 12 bases left in between. CDR3 nucleotide sequence: TGTGCCTGGAGTTTGGTGTCAGAAAATTCACCCCTCCACTTT. It specifies CAWSLVSENSPLHF.

J is TRBJ2-7 and V is TRBV9, with D possibly matching TRBD2 (5 bases). The CDR3 loop spans 14 amino acids. V was shortened by 0 bases and J by 2 bases, with 9 bases between the two germline ends. Germline CDR1 reads SGDLS; CDR2 reads YYNGEE. This CDR3 is CASSVAPGTYEQYF. The DNA for the CDR3 is TGTGCCAGCAGCGTAGCTCCGGGGACCTACGAGCAGTACTTC.

This clonotype occurred many times. This sequence joins TRBV6-2 or TRBV6-3 and TRBJ2-7; TRBD2 aligns across 16 bases. Losses at the gene ends were 2 bases for V and 5 bases for J; bases not matched to a gene: 0. Germline CDR1 reads MNHEY; CDR2 reads SVGEGT. The CDR3 runs to 15 residues. The CDR3 is CASSYGTSGRDEQYF. CDR3 bases: TGTGCCAGCAGTTACGGGACTAGCGGGAGGGACGAGCAGTACTTC.

The table lists this clonotype with many counts. This chain's CDR3 is CASRTSGQRTDTQYF. The CDR3 nucleotides read TGTGCCAGCAGAACTAGCGGGCAACGCACAGATACGCAGTATTTT. V and J are TRBV12-3 or TRBV12-4 and TRBJ2-3; TRBD2 matches at 9 bases. The CDR3 length is 15 residues. J was trimmed by 1 base and V by 6 bases; bases with no gene match: 5.

This clonotype was observed a few times. The chain combines TRBV6-2 or TRBV6-3 with TRBJ1-4, with D possibly being TRBD1 (5 bases). CDR1 and CDR2 (germline): MNHEY, SVGEGT. There are 16 residues in the CDR3. Trimming left V 4 bases short and J 7 bases short, with 19 bases between. This chain's CDR3 is CASSFTTGWPREKLFF. CDR3 coding DNA: TGTGCCAGCAGTTTTACAACAGGTTGGCCGCGTGAAAAACTGTTTTTT.

For this clonotype: A read error may explain this, as a much larger clone is one base away. The CDR3 is CSANSGRGSKNIQCF. The CDR3 DNA is TGCAGTGCTAATAGCGGGAGGGGGTCCAAAAACATTCAGTGCTTC. The chain joins TRBV20-1 to TRBJ2-4, with TRBD2 matching over 11 bases. From germline, CDR1 is DFQATT and CDR2 SNEGSKA (reference sequence). The CDR3 contains 15 residues.

This clonotype was detected a few times. The J gene is TRBJ1-2, the V gene TRBV7-9; D is undetermined. This CDR3 comprises 15 residues. Trimming took off 2 bases at V and 4 bases at J, with 14 bases between the two ends. Germline-derived CDR1 and CDR2 are SEHNR and FQNEAQ (reference sequence). This CDR3 reads CASSLSGRSFYGYTF. CDR3 DNA: TGTGCCAGCAGCTTATCTGGCAGGTCTTTCTATGGCTACACCTTC.

This clonotype was counted a few times. This chain uses TRBV14 with TRBJ2-1; 7 positions agree with TRBD2. Germline lookup yields CDR1 SGHDN and CDR2 FVKESK. After removal of 4 bases from V and 2 bases from J, the junction contained 5 bases not matched to a gene. The CDR3 consists of 15 residues. CDR3 residues: CASSPRGRAYNEQFF. The CDR3 region has the DNA TGTGCCAGCAGCCCTCGGGGGAGGGCCTACAATGAGCAGTTCTTC.

This clonotype was counted many times. The chain uses TRBV15 and TRBJ1-6; maybe TRBD1 (5 bases). CDR1 and CDR2 from the germline V gene are LNHNV and YYDKDF (reference sequence). V was cut by 1 base and J by 0 bases, with 7 bases left in between. The CDR3 loop spans 16 amino acids. CDR3 residues: CATSRGGSSYNSPLHF. CDR3 coding DNA: TGTGCCACCAGCAGAGGGGGGAGCTCCTATAATTCACCCCTCCACTTT. The full variable domain, its missing parts supplied by reference TRBV15 and TRBJ1-6, is DAMVIQNPRYQVTQFGKPVTLSCSQTLNHNVMYWYQQKSSQAPKLLFHYYDKDFNNEADTPDNFQSRRPNTSFCFLDIRSPGLGDTAMYLCATSRGGSSYNSPLHFGNGTRLTVT.

This sequence joins TRBV30 and TRBJ2-3; 8 bases match TRBD2. Trimming removed 8 bases from V and 4 bases from J; junction bases left unmatched: 11. This CDR3 contains 14 residues. CDR1 is GTSNPN and CDR2 is SVGIG in the germline V gene (reference sequence). CDR3 bases: TGTGCCCGAAATAGCGGGAAATGGGCAGATACGCAGTATTTT. Translation gives CARNSGKWADTQYF.

This clonotype has more than one count but fewer than ten. V and J are TRBV6-1 and TRBJ1-2; 7 positions match TRBD1. Germline-derived CDR1 and CDR2 are MNHNS and SASEGT. Germline trimming cut 8 bases from V and 0 bases from J; bases unmatched to any gene: 15. There are 17 residues in the CDR3. CDR3 residues: CASARVGAGGANYGYTF. CDR3 bases: TGTGCCAGCGCCCGCGTGGGGGCAGGGGGAGCTAACTATGGCTACACCTTC.